A single sample gave rise to the 20 T cell receptor beta chains below, sequenced in a study of cytomegalovirus exposure and HLA in healthy donors. The PCR contained 60 Vbeta and 13 Jbeta primers. Some clones are missing from TCRdb's copy, which holds only in-frame ones; the method was immunoSEQ multiplex PCR. The sample contains some 110,000 clones, 74% of which appear only once. Source material: PBMCs. Receptor source: a woman in her forties or fifties in good health and CMV-seropositive.

The chain combines TRBV29-1 with TRBJ2-3, with 8 nucleotides matching TRBD2. The V gene end was trimmed by 1 base and the J gene end by 4 bases; junction bases not matched to a gene: 4. CDR1 and CDR2 from the germline V gene are SQVTM and ANQGSEA. CDR3 length equals 14 residues. The CDR3 nucleotides read TGCAGCGTTGAAGCGGGAGGGTTCCCAGATACGCAGTATTTT. This translates into CSVEAGGFPDTQYF.

The chain links TRBV6-6 to TRBJ1-2; D is undetermined. This CDR3 is built from 11 residues. Per germline, CDR1 MNHNY and CDR2 SVGAGI (reference sequence). V lost 7 bases and J 11 bases, leaving 14 bases between the germline ends. The CDR3 sequence is CASKTPTGYTF. The DNA for the CDR3 is TGTGCCAGCAAGACCCCAACGGGTTACACCTTC.

CDR3 nucleotides: TGTGCCAGCAGTTTTGCAGCCGGACAGGGAGATAAAGTCGACCCGTGGAACACTGAAGCTTTCTTT. Protein sequence: CASSFAAGQGDKVDPWNTEAFF. V and J are TRBV28 and TRBJ1-1; TRBD1 aligns across 8 bases. The germline V gene encodes CDR1 MDHEN and CDR2 SYDVKM. This CDR3 region has 22 residues. J was trimmed by 1 base and V by 3 bases; bases with no gene match: 25.

CDR3: CASSTEDRETDTIYF. DNA of the CDR3: TGTGCCAGCAGCACAGAGGACAGGGAAACGGACACCATATATTTT. The rearrangement joins TRBV6-5 to TRBJ1-3; 8 bases fit TRBD1. The junction had 12 bases not matched to a gene; V was cut back by 6 bases and J by 8 bases. The length of the CDR3 is 15 residues. Looked up from germline, CDR1 is MNHEY and CDR2 is SVGAGI.

The rearrangement joins TRBV5-1 to TRBJ1-1; perhaps TRBD1 as D (5 bases). The germline gives CDR1 SGHRS, CDR2 YFSETQ. Trimming removed 4 bases at V and 0 bases at J, with 16 bases between. CDR3 length: 16 residues. CDR3 sequence: CASSHGIAQVNTEAFF. The DNA for the CDR3 is TGCGCCAGCAGCCATGGGATAGCACAGGTGAACACTGAAGCTTTCTTT.

This clone was detected once. Written as DNA, the CDR3 is TGTGCCATCACTGCTCAGGGGGATACGAACACCGGGGAGCTGTTTTTT. Translation gives CAITAQGDTNTGELFF. The chain is built from TRBV10-3 and TRBJ2-2; the match to TRBD1 covers 7 bases. This CDR3 has 16 amino acids. V dropped 7 bases and J dropped 0; count of bases not matched to a gene: 8. CDR1 ENHRY and CDR2 SYGVKD come from the germline V gene.

The J gene is TRBJ2-5, the V gene TRBV30; possible D gene TRBD2, 6 bases. Trimming cost V 5 bases and J 5 bases, with 18 bases left between them. The CDR3 spans 14 residues. The germline V gene has CDR1 GTSNPN and CDR2 SVGIG (reference sequence). Here the CDR3 DNA reads TGTGCCTGGGGTAGGGGTTTAGCGGATGAGACCCAGTACTTC. Translating gives CAWGRGLADETQYF.

The rearrangement joins TRBV13 to TRBJ1-1, with D uncertain. CDR1 and CDR2 from the germline V gene are PRHDT and FYEKMQ (reference sequence). CDR3 length equals 13 residues. Trimming took off 3 bases at V and 0 bases at J, with 5 bases between the two ends. In DNA form, the CDR3 reads TGTGCCAGCAGCTTTAAGCTGAACACTGAAGCTTTCTTT. Protein product: CASSFKLNTEAFF.

The genes are TRBV5-1 and TRBJ1-1, with no clear D. There are 16 residues in the CDR3. CDR1 SGHRS and CDR2 YFSETQ come from the germline V gene. V was clipped by 1 base and J by 3 bases, with 16 bases between them. CDR3 in amino acids: CASSLKVASGDTEAFF. The CDR3 nucleotides read TGCGCCAGCAGCTTGAAAGTCGCAAGCGGCGACACTGAAGCTTTCTTT.

V gene TRBV25-1 combines with J gene TRBJ2-7; D is perhaps TRBD1 (6 bases). This CDR3 contains 14 residues. V was pared by 1 base and J by 4 bases, with 11 bases between. Germline assignment: CDR1 MGHDK and CDR2 SYGVNS. In DNA, the CDR3 is TGTGCCAGCAGTGAATCCGGACAGTCTTACGAGCAGTACTTC. As protein: CASSESGQSYEQYF.

The chain employs TRBV14 and TRBJ2-7; D is possibly TRBD1 (5 bases). Trimming shortened V by 0 bases and J by 2 bases, and 14 bases separated the two germline ends. Germline CDR1 and CDR2: SGHDN and FVKESK. The CDR3 is 16 residues long. The CDR3 nucleotides read TGTGCCAGCAGCCAAGATACCAGGGTCCTACCCTACGAGCAGTACTTC. It specifies CASSQDTRVLPYEQYF.

V gene TRBV12-5 combines with J gene TRBJ1-5; 8 bases agree with TRBD1. Germline CDR1 and CDR2: LGHNT and FRNRAP. This CDR3 spans 15 amino acids. V lost 1 base to trimming and J lost 5 bases; unmatched junction nucleotides: 4. The CDR3 nucleotides read TGTGCTAGTGGTTTGGGGGACAGGAATTATCAGCCCCAGCATTTT. Protein: CASGLGDRNYQPQHF.

This clone turned up a few times. The chain combines TRBV19 with TRBJ2-7; weak D call: TRBD1 (5 bases). The V gene lost 2 bases and the J gene lost 3 bases, with 8 bases spanning the gap. CDR1 and CDR2 from the germline V gene are LNHDA and SQIVND (reference sequence). CDR3 size: 13 residues. The CDR3 coding sequence is TGTGCCAGTAGTATAAAGACAGACTACGAGCAGTACTTC. Residues: CASSIKTDYEQYF.

The chain couples TRBV27 to TRBJ2-7; 9 bases are shared with TRBD1. The CDR3 is 15 residues long. Germline loops: CDR1 MNHEY, CDR2 SMNVEV (reference sequence). J gave up 2 bases and V 6 bases, and 8 bases lay outside the gene matches. The CDR3 DNA reads as TGTGCCAGCAGACGGGGGACAGGGTTAACCTACGAGCAGTACTTC. The encoded protein is CASRRGTGLTYEQYF.

This sequence joins TRBV7-2 and TRBJ2-2; D possibly corresponds to TRBD1 (6 bases). Germline assignment: CDR1 SGHTA and CDR2 FQGNSA. The CDR3 is 15 residues long. V was cut by 5 bases and J by 7 bases, with 17 bases left in between. CDR3 nucleotide sequence: TGTGCCAGCAGCAAAACACAGGGTCGGGGCGGGGAGCTGTTTTTT. This codes for CASSKTQGRGGELFF.

The count of this clone is one. The rearrangement links TRBV5-1 to TRBJ2-3; 7 nucleotides agree with TRBD1. CDR1 is SGHRS, CDR2 YFSETQ, per germline. This CDR3 has 16 amino acids. The junction had 10 bases not matched to a gene; V was cut back by 1 base and J by 5 bases. Here the CDR3 DNA reads TGCGCCAGCAGCTTGCTGGGGCAGGGGGTCTTAGATACGCAGTATTTT. Its protein product is CASSLLGQGVLDTQYF. The variable domain in full, with the rest retrieved from reference TRBV5-1 and TRBJ2-3, is KAGVTQTPRYLIKTRGQQVTLSCSPISGHRSVSWYQQTPGQGLQFLFEYFSETQRNKGNFPGRFSGRQFSNSRSEMNVSTLELGDSALYLCASSLLGQGVLDTQYFGPGTRLTVL.

This clone was counted a few times. This chain joins TRBV11-1 and TRBJ2-1; 8 nucleotides match TRBD2. The CDR3 is 16 residues long. The J segment lost 7 bases and the V segment lost 5 bases, leaving 13 bases of the junction unmatched. Germline CDR1 SGHAT, CDR2 FQDESV (reference sequence). For the CDR3, the DNA is TGTGCCAGCAGCCCGAAAACGGGGGGGCCGAGGAATGAGCAGTTCTTC. Its translation: CASSPKTGGPRNEQFF.

Comments on this clone: At one of its ends the junction is not consistent with the germline gene, which may arise from a read error. The rearrangement joins TRBV15 to TRBJ2-7; unclear D gene. Germline CDR1 and CDR2: LNHNV and YYDKDF (reference sequence). CDR3 length: 14 amino acids. CDR3 residues: CATSRDRSAKSSDF. The DNA for the CDR3 is TGTGCCACCAGCAGAGATCGATCTGCTAAATCGTCGGACTTC.

The V call is TRBV4-3, the J call TRBJ2-2; possible D gene TRBD2, 5 bases. The CDR3 is made up of 16 amino acids. V was pared by 3 bases and J by 6 bases, with 17 bases between. CDR1 is LGHNA, CDR2 YSLEER, per germline. CDR3 sequence: CASSQERVAVAGELFF. The CDR3, as DNA: TGCGCCAGCAGCCAGGAGAGGGTAGCAGTGGCCGGGGAGCTGTTTTTT.

This chain links TRBV29-1 with TRBJ2-3; 14 nucleotides line up with TRBD2. V lost 5 bases to trimming and J lost 0 bases; unmatched junction nucleotides: 7. The germline V gene encodes CDR1 SQVTM and CDR2 ANQGSEA. The CDR3 has 17 residues. The CDR3 here is CSVRLGTSGGSTDTQYF. In DNA form, the CDR3 reads TGCAGCGTTCGACTCGGGACTAGCGGGGGAAGCACAGATACGCAGTATTTT.